The 2 T cell receptor beta chains presented below share a single source sample, sequenced in a study of cytomegalovirus exposure and HLA in healthy donors. The PCR employed 60 Vbeta primers together with 13 Jbeta primers. Sequenced by immunoSEQ multiplex PCR; TCRdb stores in-frame clones only, minus some. The table records over 110,000 clones, 80% of them present only once. Specimen: PBMCs. The receptors originated from a man aged 40-49 years in good health and CMV-seronegative.

This clone was detected only a few times. The genes are TRBV28 and TRBJ2-1; perhaps TRBD1 as D (6 bases). This CDR3 has 14 residues. Germline V gives CDR1 MDHEN, CDR2 SYDVKM. The germline V and J ends were trimmed by 5 bases and 0 bases, with 8 bases remaining between them. In DNA form, the CDR3 reads TGTGCCAGCAGTCAGGGGAGCTCCTACAATGAGCAGTTCTTC. Translating gives CASSQGSSYNEQFF.

V is TRBV28 and J is TRBJ2-7; D is possibly TRBD2 (6 bases). The V and J ends lost 5 bases and 4 bases respectively, with 15 bases between them. The CDR3 consists of 14 residues. The germline CDR1 and CDR2 sequences are MDHEN and SYDVKM. In nucleotides, the CDR3 is TGTGCCAGCAGTCACATCAATGGGGGGTACGAGCAGTACTTC. Translated, it gives CASSHINGGYEQYF.